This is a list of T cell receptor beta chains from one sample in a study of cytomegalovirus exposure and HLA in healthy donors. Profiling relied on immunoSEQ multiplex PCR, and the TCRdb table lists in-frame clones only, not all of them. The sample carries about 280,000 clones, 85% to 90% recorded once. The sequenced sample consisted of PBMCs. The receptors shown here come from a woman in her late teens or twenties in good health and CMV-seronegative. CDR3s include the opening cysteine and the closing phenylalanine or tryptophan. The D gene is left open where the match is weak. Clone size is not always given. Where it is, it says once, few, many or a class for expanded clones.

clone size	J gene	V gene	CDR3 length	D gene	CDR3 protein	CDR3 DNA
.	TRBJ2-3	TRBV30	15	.	CAWKTRGGGTDTQYF	TGTGCCTGGAAAACCCGGGGCGGGGGCACAGATACGCAGTATTTT
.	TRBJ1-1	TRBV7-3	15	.	CASSLTAGPNTEAFF	TGTGCCAGCAGCTTAACGGCAGGGCCGAACACTGAAGCTTTCTTT
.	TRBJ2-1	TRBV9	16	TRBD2	CASSLSTSGSYNEQFF	TGTGCCAGCAGCCTCTCGACTAGCGGGAGCTACAATGAGCAGTTCTTC
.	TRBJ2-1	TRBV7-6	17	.	CASSLDARHISYNEQFF	TGTGCCAGCAGCTTAGATGCGCGACACATCTCCTACAATGAGCAGTTCTTC
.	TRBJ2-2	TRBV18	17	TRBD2	CASSVGLAGVSTGELFF	TGTGCCAGCTCAGTGGGACTAGCGGGAGTGAGCACCGGGGAGCTGTTTTTT
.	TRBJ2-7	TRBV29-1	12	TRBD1	CSVGQGIGEQYF	TGCAGCGTTGGACAGGGAATAGGGGAGCAGTACTTC
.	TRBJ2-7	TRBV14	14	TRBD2	CASSQLAANNEQYF	TGTGCCAGCAGCCAACTAGCGGCTAACAACGAGCAGTACTTC
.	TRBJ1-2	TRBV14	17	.	CASSPGSRGETNYGYTF	TGTGCCAGCAGCCCAGGATCAAGGGGTGAGACTAACTATGGCTACACCTTC
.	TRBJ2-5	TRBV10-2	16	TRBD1	CASSEIGDSFQETQYF	TGCGCCAGCAGTGAGATCGGGGACAGCTTCCAAGAGACCCAGTACTTC
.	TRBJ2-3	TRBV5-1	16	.	CASSLVGRAGTDTQYF	TGCGCCAGCAGCTTGGTAGGCAGGGCGGGCACAGATACGCAGTATTTT
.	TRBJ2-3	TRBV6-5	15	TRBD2	CASSSLAGGGDTQYF	TGTGCCAGCAGTTCACTAGCGGGAGGTGGGGATACGCAGTATTTT
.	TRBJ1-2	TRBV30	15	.	CAWSVRGSQPYGYTF	TGTGCCTGGAGTGTAAGGGGCAGCCAACCCTATGGCTACACCTTC
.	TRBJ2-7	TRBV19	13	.	CASSSGPGYEQYF	TGTGCCAGTAGTAGCGGCCCCGGCTACGAGCAGTACTTC
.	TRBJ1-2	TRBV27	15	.	CASSSGGHRNYGYTF	TGTGCCAGCAGTTCGGGGGGTCACAGAAACTATGGCTACACCTTC
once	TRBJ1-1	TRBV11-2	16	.	CASSLGTSVMNTEAFF	TGTGCCAGCAGCTTAGGAACGTCGGTTATGAACACTGAAGCTTTCTTT
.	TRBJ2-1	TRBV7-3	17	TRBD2	CASSSGRGAGGVNEQFF	TGTGCCAGCAGCTCTGGGCGGGGAGCGGGAGGGGTCAATGAGCAGTTCTTC
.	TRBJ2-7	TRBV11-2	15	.	CASSKTYGSNYEQYF	TGTGCCAGCAGCAAAACATACGGGTCAAACTACGAGCAGTACTTC
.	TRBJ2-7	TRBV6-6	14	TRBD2	CASSPSGRDYEQYF	TGTGCCAGCAGTCCAAGCGGGAGGGACTACGAGCAGTACTTC
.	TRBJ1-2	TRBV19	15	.	CASSRTAGQNYGYTF	TGTGCCAGTAGTAGGACCGCAGGACAGAACTATGGCTACACCTTC
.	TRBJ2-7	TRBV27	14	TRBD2	CASSTGGPSYEQYF	TGTGCCAGCAGTACGGGAGGCCCCTCCTACGAGCAGTACTTC
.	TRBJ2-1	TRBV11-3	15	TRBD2	CASSLVPFVPGGQFF	TGTGCCAGCAGCTTAGTACCTTTCGTGCCGGGAGGGCAGTTCTTC
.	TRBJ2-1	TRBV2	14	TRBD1	CATRQGSSYNEQFF	TGTGCCACCAGACAGGGGAGCTCCTACAATGAGCAGTTCTTC
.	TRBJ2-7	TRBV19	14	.	CASSPIPRFNEQYF	TGTGCCAGTAGTCCTATACCTAGGTTCAACGAGCAGTACTTC
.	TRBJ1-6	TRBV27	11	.	CASGQRWALHF	TGTGCCAGCGGCCAGAGGTGGGCCCTCCACTTT
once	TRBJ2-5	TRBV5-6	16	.	CASSPGLFGGGETQYF	TGTGCCAGCAGCCCGGGACTTTTCGGAGGAGGGGAGACCCAGTACTTC
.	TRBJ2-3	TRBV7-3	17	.	CASSYLRQKLYTDTQYF	TGTGCCAGCAGCTACCTCAGACAGAAGCTATACACAGATACGCAGTATTTT
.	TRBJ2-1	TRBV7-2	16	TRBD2	CASSLGAGNSYNEQFF	TGTGCCAGCAGCTTAGGAGCGGGAAACTCCTACAATGAGCAGTTCTTC
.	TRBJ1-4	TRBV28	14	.	CASSLVGGGEKLFF	TGTGCCAGCAGTTTAGTAGGGGGGGGTGAAAAACTGTTTTTT
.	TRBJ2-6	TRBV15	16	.	CATSRDQGTGANVLTF	TGTGCCACCAGCAGAGATCAGGGGACCGGGGCCAACGTCCTGACTTTC
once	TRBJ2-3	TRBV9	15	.	CASSVGYSTGDTQYF	TGTGCCAGCAGCGTAGGTTACAGCACAGGGGATACGCAGTATTTT
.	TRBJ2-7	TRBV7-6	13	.	CASSLALAYEQYF	TGTGCCAGCAGCTTAGCGCTAGCCTACGAGCAGTACTTC
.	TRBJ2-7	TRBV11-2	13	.	CASSLRLSYEQYF	TGTGCCAGCAGCTTGAGACTGAGCTACGAGCAGTACTTC
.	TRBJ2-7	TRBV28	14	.	CASSSTGEGYEQYF	TGTGCCAGCAGTTCAACGGGAGAGGGCTACGAGCAGTACTTC
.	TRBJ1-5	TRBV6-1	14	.	CASSRAGNNQPQHF	TGTGCCAGCAGTAGGGCGGGTAACAATCAGCCCCAGCATTTT
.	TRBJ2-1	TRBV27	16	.	CASSLPPGSSYNEQFF	TGTGCCAGCAGTTTACCCCCGGGAAGCTCCTACAATGAGCAGTTCTTC
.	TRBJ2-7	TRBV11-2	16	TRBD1	CASRGGWDRHYGEQYF	TGTGCCAGCAGAGGGGGGTGGGACAGGCATTATGGTGAGCAGTACTTC
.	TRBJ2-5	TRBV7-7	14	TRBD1	CASSRTGGQETQYF	TGTGCCAGCAGCCGGACAGGGGGCCAAGAGACCCAGTACTTC
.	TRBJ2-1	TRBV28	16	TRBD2	CASSPAGTSGNNEQFF	TGTGCCAGCAGTCCAGCCGGGACTAGCGGAAACAATGAGCAGTTCTTC
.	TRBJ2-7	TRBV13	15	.	CASSSMTTPHYEQYF	TGTGCCAGCAGCTCTATGACTACCCCGCACTACGAGCAGTACTTC
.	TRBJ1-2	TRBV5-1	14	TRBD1	CASSIGQGNYGYTF	TGCGCCAGCAGCATAGGACAGGGAAACTATGGCTACACCTTC
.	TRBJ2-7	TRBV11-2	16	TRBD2	CASSLVGSGRAYEQYF	TGTGCCAGCAGCTTAGTCGGTAGCGGGAGGGCTTACGAGCAGTACTTC
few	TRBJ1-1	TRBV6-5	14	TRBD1	CASTSAGGSTEAFF	TGTGCCAGCACCTCAGCAGGGGGGTCCACTGAAGCTTTCTTT
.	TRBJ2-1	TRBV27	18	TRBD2	CASSFPTSGRDNYNEQFF	TGTGCCAGCAGTTTCCCTACTAGCGGGAGAGATAACTACAATGAGCAGTTCTTC
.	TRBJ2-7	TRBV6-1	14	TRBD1	CASSVDRGAYEQYF	TGTGCCAGCAGCGTGGACAGGGGAGCCTACGAGCAGTACTTC
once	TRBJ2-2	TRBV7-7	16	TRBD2	CASSSSGRPNTGELFF	TGTGCCAGCAGCTCTAGCGGGAGGCCGAACACCGGGGAGCTGTTTTTT
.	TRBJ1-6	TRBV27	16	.	CASTTRTFEDNSPLHF	TGTGCCAGCACCACCAGAACTTTCGAGGATAATTCACCCCTCCACTTT